This T cell receptor beta chain was recovered during a study of T cell responses to AZD1222 COVID-19 vaccine. The study's findings and limits: Repertoire samples came only from after the peak T cell response. Across the whole spike, CD4 TCRs peaked at regions 160-218 and 743-854. Regions left unmutated in variants are reportedly the target of nearly half of spike-specific TCRs. White British donors predominated, females outnumbered males, and clonal diversity was possibly underestimated.

The V gene end was trimmed by 5 bases and the J gene end by 7 bases; junction bases not matched to a gene: 8. The CDR3 runs 14 residues. The germline CDR1 and CDR2 sequences are SGHTA and FQGNSA. To note about this clone: The antigen remains undetermined.

Assay: immunoSEQ multiplex PCR; the TCRdb copy retains only in-frame clones and omits some. Counted here are over 100,000 clones, approximately 87% occurring once; the ten biggest clones make up more than 3%. The chain carries TRBV7-2 and TRBJ1-5; TRBD1 matches 7 bases. This clonotype was obtained from an adult in good health. The sample in question was peripheral blood, obtained on day 0 of AZD1222 vaccination. The chain's CDR3 is CASSIGTDGQPQHF. The CDR3 region has the DNA TGTGCCAGCAGCATCGGGACAGACGGACAGCCCCAGCATTTT.